This TCR beta chain was recovered during a study of metastatic and nonmetastatic thyroid tumors. Study findings and constraints: Benign nodules reportedly had significantly lower TCR beta diversity than malignant thyroid tumors in blood and tumor.

This clone came up a few times. The antigen is unknown. Methods used by the authors: A papillary thyroid cancer distant-metastasis classifier was built from CDR3 differences across clinicopathological groups. TCRdb used MiXCR to call clones anew from the PCR reads. It is TCRdb's table, rather than the study itself, that gives the V and J calls and clone size. The sample lists around 18,000 clones, 9.5% to 15% occurring once. V gave up 4 bases and J gave up 7 bases, with 17 bases separating them. The germline V gene has CDR1 SGHNT and CDR2 YYREEE (reference sequence). This CDR3 contains 14 residues. All patients were untreated before thyroid surgery.

The TCR sequence derives from a female donor with papillary thyroid cancer or a benign thyroid nodule (not recorded which). Some clones in this sample may be carry-over from other donors' samples. This chain joins TRBV5-4 and TRBJ2-5; TRBD2 might be the D (6 bases). Sequencing was performed on blood. The CDR3 DNA follows: TGTGCCAGCAGCGAGGGACTCTCGATGGGGACCCAGTACTTC. This codes for CASSEGLSMGTQYF.